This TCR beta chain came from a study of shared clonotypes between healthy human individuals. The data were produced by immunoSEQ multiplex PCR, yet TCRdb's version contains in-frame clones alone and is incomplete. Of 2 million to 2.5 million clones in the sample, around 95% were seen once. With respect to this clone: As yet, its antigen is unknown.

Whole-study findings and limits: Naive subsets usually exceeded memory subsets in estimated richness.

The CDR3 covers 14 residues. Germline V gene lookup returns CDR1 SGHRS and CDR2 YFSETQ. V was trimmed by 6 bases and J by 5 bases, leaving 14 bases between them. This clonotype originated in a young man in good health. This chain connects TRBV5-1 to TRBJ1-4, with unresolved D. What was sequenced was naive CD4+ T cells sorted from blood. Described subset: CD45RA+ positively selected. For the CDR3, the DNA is TGCGCCAGCACCCCTTTGGGTAGGAATGAAAAACTGTTTTTT. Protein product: CASTPLGRNEKLFF.